Following are 18 T cell receptor beta chains from one sample sequenced in a study of blood T cell repertoires in COVID-19. Produced via immunoSEQ multiplex PCR; TCRdb's table is partial and in-frame only. The sample contains more than 50,000 clones, 85% to 90% of which appear only once. The sequenced sample was peripheral blood. The receptors were sampled from a human donor in a cohort sampled during active COVID-19.

This sequence joins TRBV4-1 and TRBJ2-5; a possible D gene is TRBD2 (5 bases). Trimming pared 0 bases from V and 1 base from J, leaving 9 bases between. The CDR3 contains 15 residues. The V gene's germline CDR1 is MGHRA and CDR2 YSYEKL. CDR3 in DNA: TGCGCCAGCAGCCAAGATCGAGGGATCCAAGAGACCCAGTACTTC. Its protein product is CASSQDRGIQETQYF.

The J gene is TRBJ2-7, the V gene TRBV20-1, with TRBD2 matching over 11 bases. The V and J ends lost 3 bases and 6 bases, in that order; junction bases with no gene match: 7. The CDR3 is 14 residues long. Germline CDR1 and CDR2: DFQATT and SNEGSKA (reference sequence). The CDR3 reads CSASWLAGGAEQYF. In DNA form, the CDR3 reads TGCAGTGCTAGTTGGCTAGCGGGAGGAGCCGAGCAGTACTTC.

V is TRBV2 and J is TRBJ2-1; 10 bases map to TRBD2. CDR3 length equals 16 residues. The V gene end was trimmed by 5 bases and the J gene end by 7 bases; junction bases not matched to a gene: 11. The germline V gene encodes CDR1 SNHLY and CDR2 FYNNEI. CDR3 bases: TGTGCCAGCAGTCCGTTGACTAGCGGGCGGGGAAATGAGCAGTTCTTC. Protein: CASSPLTSGRGNEQFF.

CDR3 DNA sequence: TGTGCCAGCATGGAGGGGGCCGGTGAAAAACTGTTTTTT. Its translation is CASMEGAGEKLFF. The V call is TRBV28, the J call TRBJ1-4; 7 bases are a match to TRBD1. The CDR3 length is 13 residues. Unmatched junction bases numbered 6, after V lost 7 bases and J lost 7 bases. Germline CDR1 MDHEN, CDR2 SYDVKM.

The chain is built from TRBV10-2 and TRBJ2-7, with D possibly being TRBD2 (6 bases). CDR3 size: 12 residues. V dropped 2 bases and J dropped 6 bases, with 8 bases sitting between them. Germline assignment: CDR1 WSHSY and CDR2 SAAADI. The CDR3 region is CASSEGRSEQYF. DNA of the CDR3: TGCGCCAGCAGTGAGGGGAGGAGCGAGCAGTACTTC.

This clone was seen just once. This sequence joins TRBV9 and TRBJ2-1, with a weak D call TRBD1 (6 bases). The V end lost 1 base, the J end lost 5 bases, and 13 bases lay between the germline ends. CDR1 SGDLS and CDR2 YYNGEE come from the germline V gene. The CDR3 runs 15 residues. Here the CDR3 reads CASSVLSRGNNEQFF. The CDR3, as DNA: TGTGCCAGCAGCGTACTCTCCAGGGGTAACAATGAGCAGTTCTTC.

The rearrangement joins TRBV19 to TRBJ2-3; 7 nucleotides agree with TRBD1. Germline V gives CDR1 LNHDA, CDR2 SQIVND (reference sequence). This CDR3 spans 15 amino acids. V gave up 5 bases and J gave up 0 bases; unmatched junction bases: 5. DNA of the CDR3: TGTGCCAGTAGTGGGACAGATTCTAGCACAGATACGCAGTATTTT. The encoded protein is CASSGTDSSTDTQYF.

J is TRBJ1-1 and V is TRBV27; D is undetermined. The CDR3 totals 15 residues. Trimming shortened V by 4 bases and J by 1 base, and 13 bases separated the two germline ends. From germline, CDR1 is MNHEY and CDR2 SMNVEV (reference sequence). This CDR3 reads CASSSYTPGNTEAFF. The DNA of the CDR3 is TGTGCCAGCAGTTCTTATACCCCAGGGAACACTGAAGCTTTCTTT.

The rearrangement links TRBV29-1 to TRBJ1-2; D uncertain. The CDR3 has 13 residues. Per the germline V gene, CDR1 is SQVTM and CDR2 is ANQGSEA. V shed 6 bases and J shed 2 bases, with 13 bases lying between them. The CDR3 loop is CSVGEDGNYGYTF. The DNA for the CDR3 is TGCAGCGTCGGGGAGGATGGGAACTATGGCTACACCTTC.

Only one count was recorded for this clone. The chain employs TRBV19 and TRBJ2-7; 7 bases match TRBD2. V shed 3 bases, J shed 3 bases, and the junction held 5 bases outside the gene matches. The CDR3 has 14 amino acids. Germline V lookup: CDR1 LNHDA, CDR2 SQIVND (reference sequence). The CDR3 nucleotides are TGTGCCAGTAGTATTAGGACTAGGCTCTACGAGCAGTACTTC. Protein sequence: CASSIRTRLYEQYF.

The rearrangement uses TRBV7-3 and TRBJ2-1; 10 bases map to TRBD2. V dropped 5 bases and J dropped 1; count of bases not matched to a gene: 8. Per germline, CDR1 SGHTA and CDR2 FQGTGA. The CDR3 loop spans 17 amino acids. CDR3 in DNA: TGTGCCAGCAGCCAGGACGCTAGCGGGGGATCCTACAATGAGCAGTTCTTC. This translates into CASSQDASGGSYNEQFF.

A single count supports this clone. The chain recombines TRBV7-3 with TRBJ2-4, with D possibly matching TRBD2 (6 bases). This CDR3 is built from 14 residues. The V gene's germline CDR1 is SGHTA and CDR2 FQGTGA. Trimming took off 3 bases at V and 2 bases at J, with 8 bases between the two ends. For the CDR3, the DNA is TGTGCCAGCAGCTTTGGGGGGTCCAAAAACATTCAGTACTTC. Protein sequence: CASSFGGSKNIQYF.

CDR3 DNA sequence: TGTGCCAGCAGTTTACAGGGGGCTGCGGCTAACTATGGCTACACCTTC. Translation: CASSLQGAAANYGYTF. The rearrangement joins TRBV6-5 to TRBJ1-2, with 9 bases fitting TRBD1. V lost 4 bases, J lost 0 bases, and 6 bases stayed unmatched. Germline assignment: CDR1 MNHEY and CDR2 SVGAGI. The CDR3 totals 16 residues.

This clone was seen more than once but under ten times. The chain employs TRBV11-3 and TRBJ2-2, with D perhaps TRBD2 (7 bases). Trimming removed 0 bases at V and 6 bases at J, with 11 bases between. There are 15 residues in the CDR3. Germline V gene lookup returns CDR1 SGHNT and CDR2 YENEEA. The CDR3 bases are TGTGCCAGCAGCTTAGATACAGGGAGGGCCGGGGAGCTGTTTTTT. Translated: CASSLDTGRAGELFF.

The J gene is TRBJ2-7, the V gene TRBV10-2; D call uncertain. The ends were cut back, 8 bases at V and 6 bases at J, with 11 bases in the middle. The CDR3 consists of 11 residues. Per germline, CDR1 WSHSY and CDR2 SAAADI. As DNA, the CDR3 is TGCGCCAGCTCATCCGGTGGCGAGCAGTACTTC. The encoded protein is CASSSGGEQYF.

This chain links TRBV11-3 with TRBJ2-5; 13 positions agree with TRBD2. J was trimmed by 5 bases and V by 5 bases; bases with no gene match: 11. The CDR3 is made up of 17 amino acids. Germline V lookup: CDR1 SGHNT, CDR2 YENEEA. DNA of the CDR3: TGTGCCAGCAGCCCCGGACTAGCGGGAGAAAGAGGGGAGACCCAGTACTTC. This gives the protein CASSPGLAGERGETQYF.

This clone has a handful of counts. V gene TRBV9 combines with J gene TRBJ2-2, with 7 bases lining up with TRBD2. Germline V CDR1 and CDR2: SGDLS, YYNGEE. The ends lost 3 bases at V and 5 bases at J; junction bases unmatched: 1. This CDR3 comprises 13 residues. DNA for the CDR3: TGTGCCAGCAGCGCAGCGGGGACCGGGGAGCTGTTTTTT. Amino acid sequence: CASSAAGTGELFF.

The chain joins TRBV5-4 to TRBJ2-7; TRBD2 agrees at 11 bases. V trimming: 1 base; J trimming: 6 bases; junction bases outside the gene matches: 3. CDR1 and CDR2 (germline): SGHNT, YYREEE (reference sequence). The CDR3 spans 14 residues. The chain's CDR3 is CASSLTSGSREQYF. The DNA for the CDR3 is TGTGCCAGCAGCTTGACTAGCGGGAGCCGCGAGCAGTACTTC.